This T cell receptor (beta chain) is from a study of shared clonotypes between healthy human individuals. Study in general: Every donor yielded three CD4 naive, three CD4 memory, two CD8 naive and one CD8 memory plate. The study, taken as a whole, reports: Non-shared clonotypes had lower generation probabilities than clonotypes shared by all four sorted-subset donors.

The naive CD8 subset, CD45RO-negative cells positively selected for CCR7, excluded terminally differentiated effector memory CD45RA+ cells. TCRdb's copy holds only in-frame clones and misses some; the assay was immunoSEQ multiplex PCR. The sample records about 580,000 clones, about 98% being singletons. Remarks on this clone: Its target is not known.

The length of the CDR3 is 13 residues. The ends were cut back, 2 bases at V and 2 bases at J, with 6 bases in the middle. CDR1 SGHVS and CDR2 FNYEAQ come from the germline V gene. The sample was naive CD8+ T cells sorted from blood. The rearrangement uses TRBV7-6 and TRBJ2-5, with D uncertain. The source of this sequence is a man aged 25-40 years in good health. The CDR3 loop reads CASSLNPQETQYF. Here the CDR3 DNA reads TGTGCCAGCAGCTTAAACCCTCAAGAGACCCAGTACTTC.